This T cell receptor (beta chain) was found in a study of blood T cell repertoires in COVID-19. Unmatched junction bases numbered 10, after V lost 0 bases and J lost 3 bases. There are 17 residues in the CDR3. Germline values: CDR1 SGHKS, CDR2 YYEKEE (reference sequence). Sequencing was performed with immunoSEQ multiplex PCR; in TCRdb, only in-frame clones are kept and a portion is missing. The repertoire holds 150,000 to 200,000 clones, with 88% as singletons. Input material: peripheral blood. The chain has TRBV5-5 and TRBJ2-3; 7 nucleotides agree with TRBD1. The receptor comes from a human donor in a cohort sampled during active COVID-19. CDR3 DNA: TGTGCCAGCAGCTTGGCCGGGGACAGAGTTTTGACAGATACGCAGTATTTT. As protein: CASSLAGDRVLTDTQYF.